What follows is one TCR beta chain and its context. The sample is drawn from a study of cytomegalovirus exposure and HLA in healthy donors. Trimming removed 4 bases at V and 5 bases at J, with 8 bases between. CDR3 length: 12 amino acids. CDR1 and CDR2 from the germline V gene are MNHNS and SASEGT. 13 Jbeta primers and 60 Vbeta primers were used for the PCR. Data came from immunoSEQ multiplex PCR; TCRdb stores just in-frame clones and leaves some out. The sample consists of about 150,000 clones, over 75% of them appearing once. This TCR was sampled from a woman in her twenties or thirties in good health and CMV-seronegative. Sequenced material: PBMCs. The gene calls are TRBV6-1 and TRBJ1-1; TRBD1 is a possible D gene (6 bases). The CDR3 sequence: CASSARGTEAFF. The CDR3 DNA reads as TGTGCCAGCAGTGCCAGGGGAACTGAAGCTTTCTTT.